One and the same sample provided the 29 T cell receptor beta chains below, sequenced in a study of shared clonotypes between healthy human individuals. TCRdb keeps only in-frame clones here, not all; method: immunoSEQ multiplex PCR. Seen here are more than 450,000 clones, about four fifths observed once, and the top ten hold about an eighth. The sample consisted of PBMCs. The receptors stem from a woman aged 40 to 50 in good health. Some clones in this sample may be carry-over from other donors' samples.

A few counts support this clone. This chain uses TRBV6-6 with TRBJ1-3; TRBD1 agrees at 8 bases. This CDR3 spans 12 amino acids. V was clipped by 10 bases and J by 4 bases; unmatched bases: 3. CDR1 and CDR2 from the germline V gene are MNHNY and SVGAGI (reference sequence). This CDR3 is CATAGGGNTIYF. The CDR3 DNA is TGTGCCACGGCAGGGGGCGGAAACACCATATATTTT.

The V gene is TRBV28, the J gene TRBJ1-2; 8 positions match TRBD1. V lost 6 bases and J lost 4; bases outside the gene matches: 7. The CDR3 is 14 amino acids. The germline gives CDR1 MDHEN, CDR2 SYDVKM. For the CDR3, the DNA is TGTGCCAGCAGACTGGCAGGGGGCAGCTATGGCTACACCTTC. It specifies CASRLAGGSYGYTF.

The J gene is TRBJ2-3, the V gene TRBV7-9; possibly TRBD2 for D (6 bases). Germline V gives CDR1 SEHNR, CDR2 FQNEAQ (reference sequence). V lost 3 bases and J lost 4, with 8 bases in between. This CDR3 has 13 amino acids. As DNA, the CDR3 is TGTGCCAGCAGCTTTGGAGGGGCAGATACGCAGTATTTT. This encodes CASSFGGADTQYF.

The chain uses TRBV2 and TRBJ2-1; 9 bases fit TRBD2. CDR1 and CDR2 (germline): SNHLY, FYNNEI. The V segment lost 4 bases and the J segment 3 bases; nucleotides outside the gene matches: 4. There are 15 residues in the CDR3. The CDR3 DNA is TGTGCCAGCAGTGGGACTAGCGAACTCTACAATGAGCAGTTCTTC. This translates into CASSGTSELYNEQFF.

About this clone itself: Other nucleotide sequences in the sample specify the same CDR3. The rearrangement links TRBV6-4 to TRBJ2-2; D unresolved. Germline CDR1 is MRHNA and CDR2 is SNTAGT. This CDR3 is built from 14 residues. Trimming removed 2 bases at V and 0 bases at J, with 4 bases between. This CDR3 reads CASSDGTNTGELFF. CDR3 in DNA: TGTGCCAGCAGTGACGGGACGAACACCGGGGAGCTGTTTTTT.

The rearrangement joins TRBV7-2 to TRBJ2-7; 9 bases match TRBD2. J lost 4 bases, V lost 5 bases, and 15 bases had no gene match. This CDR3 is 17 amino acids long. Germline CDR1 reads SGHTA; CDR2 reads FQGNSA. The CDR3, as DNA: TGTGCCAGCAGCCCCCCGGGGGGCGGGAGGGCCTGGTACGAGCAGTACTTC. Protein sequence: CASSPPGGGRAWYEQYF.

The genes are TRBV7-2 and TRBJ2-7; D is possibly TRBD1 or TRBD2 (5 bases each). The germline V gene encodes CDR1 SGHTA and CDR2 FQGNSA. The CDR3 covers 13 residues. Trimming shortened V by 5 bases and J by 4 bases, and 12 bases separated the two germline ends. The CDR3 reads CASSQGPGYEQYF. In DNA form, the CDR3 reads TGTGCCAGCAGCCAGGGACCCGGATACGAGCAGTACTTC.

V usage is TRBV28 and J usage is TRBJ2-7, with TRBD2 as a possible D gene (6 bases). V dropped 5 bases and J dropped 3 bases, with 17 bases sitting between them. The CDR3 totals 15 residues. Germline CDR1 MDHEN, CDR2 SYDVKM. The CDR3 coding sequence is TGTGCCAGCAGTCTCGGAGGGCCGGGTATCTACGAGCAGTACTTC. It is translated as CASSLGGPGIYEQYF.

The count of this clone is one. The V gene is TRBV7-2, the J gene TRBJ2-7; D is unclear. The germline CDR1 and CDR2 sequences are SGHTA and FQGNSA. The CDR3 spans 16 residues. Trimming shortened V by 0 bases and J by 5 bases, and 17 bases separated the two germline ends. CDR3 DNA: TGTGCCAGCAGCTTAGCAACCTTTCGCCAAGAAAACGAGCAGTACTTC. Translating it yields CASSLATFRQENEQYF.

The chain combines TRBV5-1 with TRBJ2-2; weak D call: TRBD2 (5 bases). The CDR3 consists of 15 residues. Trimming pared 6 bases from V and 1 base from J, leaving 13 bases between. The germline gives CDR1 SGHRS, CDR2 YFSETQ. CDR3 DNA: TGCGCCAGCACCCCCGGCGGAGGGAACACCGGGGAGCTGTTTTTT. Its protein is CASTPGGGNTGELFF.

The chain uses TRBV7-8 and TRBJ1-3; 11 nucleotides align to TRBD1. This CDR3 comprises 16 residues. Unmatched junction bases numbered 7, after V lost 5 bases and J lost 4 bases. Germline V lookup: CDR1 SGHVS, CDR2 FQNEAQ. The CDR3 here is CASSLGTGGSGNTIYF. The CDR3 region has the DNA TGTGCCAGCAGCCTAGGGACAGGGGGTTCGGGAAACACCATATATTTT.

This clone was recorded once. The gene calls are TRBV28 and TRBJ1-5; D not resolved. The CDR3 is 13 amino acids. Germline V lookup: CDR1 MDHEN, CDR2 SYDVKM. V was cut by 6 bases and J by 0 bases, with 6 bases left in between. As DNA, the CDR3 is TGTGCCAGCAGGCCACTTAGCAATCAGCCCCAGCATTTT. This encodes CASRPLSNQPQHF.

The rearrangement uses TRBV10-2 and TRBJ1-5; no clear D. The CDR3 runs to 13 residues. The ends were cut back, 6 bases at V and 3 bases at J, with 9 bases in the middle. In germline, CDR1 is WSHSY, CDR2 SAAADI. The CDR3 bases are TGCGCCAGCAGACCACAGAACAATCAGCCCCAGCATTTT. Amino acids: CASRPQNNQPQHF.

CDR3 protein: CASSFTALSGNTIYF. The CDR3 DNA is TGTGCCAGCAGCTTCACAGCCCTCTCTGGAAACACCATATATTTT. V gene TRBV7-9 combines with J gene TRBJ1-3; D remains ambiguous. Germline CDR1 is SEHNR and CDR2 is FQNEAQ (reference sequence). The CDR3 sequence is 15 residues long. V lost 3 bases to trimming and J lost 0 bases, with 9 bases between them.

V usage is TRBV27 and J usage is TRBJ1-1; D possibly corresponds to TRBD1 (5 bases). CDR3 length: 15 residues. The V and J ends lost 5 bases and 5 bases respectively, with 18 bases between them. CDR1 is MNHEY and CDR2 is SMNVEV in the germline V gene (reference sequence). The CDR3 loop is CASSALARARTEAFF. The CDR3 bases are TGTGCCAGCAGTGCCTTGGCCAGGGCGAGAACTGAAGCTTTCTTT.

The chain has TRBV10-3 and TRBJ2-1, with no clear D. This CDR3 contains 14 residues. Looked up from germline, CDR1 is ENHRY and CDR2 is SYGVKD. V was pared by 10 bases and J by 5 bases, with 18 bases between. In nucleotides, the CDR3 is TGTGCCACCACCACTCGTTCCACTCACAATGAGCAGTTCTTC. Its protein product is CATTTRSTHNEQFF.

Details on this clone: This likely stems from a read error, as it lies one base from a far larger clone. The chain is built from TRBV4-1 and TRBJ2-6; D might be TRBD2 (5 bases). CDR1 and CDR2 from the germline V gene are MGHRA and YSYEKL. The V gene lost 0 bases and the J gene lost 4 bases, with 10 bases spanning the gap. The CDR3 has 16 amino acids. The CDR3 sequence is CASSQDLGSGANVLTF. The CDR3 coding sequence is TGCGCCAGCAGCCAAGATCTAGGGAGCGGGGCCAACGTCCTGACTTTC.

Here the CDR3 reads CASSLSGRSEETQYF. The CDR3 DNA follows: TGTGCCAGCAGTCTTAGCGGGAGGTCTGAAGAGACCCAGTACTTC. The chain links TRBV13 to TRBJ2-5; 10 bases fit TRBD2. CDR1 and CDR2 (germline): PRHDT, FYEKMQ (reference sequence). Germline trimming cut 6 bases from V and 3 bases from J; bases unmatched to any gene: 7. The CDR3 consists of 15 residues.

V usage is TRBV18 and J usage is TRBJ2-5; D is perhaps TRBD1 (6 bases). The V end lost 6 bases, the J end lost 0 bases, and 11 bases lay between the germline ends. Germline CDR1 is KGHSH and CDR2 is LQKENI. The CDR3 is 14 amino acids. The CDR3 region is CASSQGSYQETQYF. The CDR3 region has the DNA TGTGCCAGCTCGCAGGGGAGTTACCAAGAGACCCAGTACTTC.

J is TRBJ1-4 and V is TRBV18; no clear D. There are 16 residues in the CDR3. V lost 6 bases and J 0 bases, leaving 14 bases between the germline ends. CDR1 is KGHSH, CDR2 LQKENI, per germline. The CDR3 loop reads CASSPRQSATNEKLFF. CDR3 nucleotides: TGTGCCAGCTCCCCCAGACAATCTGCAACTAATGAAAAACTGTTTTTT.

The sample holds one count of this clone. The gene calls are TRBV18 and TRBJ1-1; D not resolved. V dropped 3 bases and J dropped 0 bases, with 8 bases sitting between them. Germline values: CDR1 KGHSH, CDR2 LQKENI. CDR3 size: 14 residues. The CDR3 DNA is TGTGCCAGCTCACCGCTGACCGTGAACACTGAAGCTTTCTTT. Translation: CASSPLTVNTEAFF.

The rearrangement uses TRBV11-3 and TRBJ1-5; D remains unclear. Germline loops: CDR1 SGHNT, CDR2 YENEEA. V lost 0 bases to trimming and J lost 2 bases, with 17 bases between them. The CDR3 has 18 residues. CDR3 region: CASSLDGSGLLGNQPQHF. The CDR3 bases are TGTGCCAGCAGCTTAGATGGCAGCGGACTGTTGGGCAATCAGCCCCAGCATTTT.

The rearrangement uses TRBV11-2 and TRBJ2-6; no clear D. V was shortened by 4 bases and J by 0 bases, with 13 bases between the two germline ends. The V gene's germline CDR1 is SGHAT and CDR2 FQNNGV. This CDR3 has 17 amino acids. CDR3 sequence (DNA): TGTGCCAGCAGCTCCCCACGGTCCAGCTCTGGGGCCAACGTCCTGACTTTC. Encoded protein: CASSSPRSSSGANVLTF. The variable domain in full, completed from reference TRBV11-2 and TRBJ2-6, reads EAGVAQSPRYKIIEKRQSVAFWCNPISGHATLYWYQQILGQGPKLLIQFQNNGVVDDSQLPKDRFSAERLKGVDSTLKIQPAKLEDSAVYLCASSSPRSSSGANVLTFGAGSRLTVL.

This clone was seen only once. The CDR3: CASRGGTVNQPQHF. The CDR3 nucleotides read TGTGCCAGTAGAGGTGGGACAGTCAATCAGCCCCAGCATTTT. The rearrangement joins TRBV19 to TRBJ1-5, with TRBD1 matching 7 bases. J was trimmed by 3 bases and V by 6 bases; bases with no gene match: 5. There are 14 residues in the CDR3. Germline loops: CDR1 LNHDA, CDR2 SQIVND (reference sequence).

This rearrangement joins TRBV18 to TRBJ2-3, with D perhaps matching TRBD2 (6 bases). The CDR3 runs 16 residues. V lost 4 bases, J lost 0 bases, and 14 bases lay in between. Germline loops: CDR1 KGHSH, CDR2 LQKENI. This CDR3 is CASSRGTPGSTDTQYF. CDR3 nucleotide sequence: TGTGCCAGCTCACGCGGGACGCCGGGCAGCACAGATACGCAGTATTTT.

The chain combines TRBV7-2 with TRBJ2-5; 8 bases are shared with TRBD1. CDR1 SGHTA and CDR2 FQGNSA come from the germline V gene. CDR3 length equals 14 residues. V shed 6 bases, J shed 5 bases, and the junction held 8 bases outside the gene matches. The CDR3 nucleotides read TGTGCCAGCAGTTTTACAGGGGGTAGGGAGACCCAGTACTTC. Encoded protein: CASSFTGGRETQYF. The full variable domain, with the rest looked up from reference TRBV7-2 and TRBJ2-5, is GAGVSQSPSNKVTEKGKDVELRCDPISGHTALYWYRQSLGQGLEFLIYFQGNSAPDKSGLPSDRFSAERTGGSVSTLTIQRTQQEDSAVYLCASSFTGGRETQYFGPGTRLLVL.

CDR3 DNA sequence: TGTGCCAGCAGCTTTTACAGTCATGGCACTGAAGCTTTCTTT. Amino acids: CASSFYSHGTEAFF. This chain uses TRBV7-2 with TRBJ1-1; D is ambiguous. With 3 bases removed from V and 4 bases from J, the gap between germline ends came to 12 bases. The length of the CDR3 is 14 residues. The V gene's germline CDR1 is SGHTA and CDR2 FQGNSA.

The table lists this clone with a count of one. The chain joins TRBV9 to TRBJ2-5, with D possibly being TRBD2 (6 bases). Germline lookup yields CDR1 SGDLS and CDR2 YYNGEE. V was pared by 3 bases and J by 3 bases, with 15 bases between. This CDR3 is built from 15 residues. DNA for the CDR3: TGTGCCAGCAGCGACCAAGGGACTGGCGAAGAGACCCAGTACTTC. Its translation is CASSDQGTGEETQYF.

This clone was counted many times. In the same sample, other DNA sequences code for this CDR3. V usage is TRBV5-1 and J usage is TRBJ2-5; TRBD1 matches 11 bases. The CDR3 is made up of 15 amino acids. In germline, CDR1 is SGHRS, CDR2 YFSETQ. V lost 4 bases and J lost 5; bases outside the gene matches: 7. Here the CDR3 DNA reads TGCGCCAGCAGCCTCCGGACAGGGGGCAGGGAGACCCAGTACTTC. It yields the protein CASSLRTGGRETQYF.